This T cell receptor (beta chain) appears in the sequencing data of a study of blood T cell repertoires in COVID-19. Study as a whole: Researchers got acute and convalescent COVID-19 samples from the United States, Italy and Spain.

This clone was picked up a small number of times. Per the original methods: By means of reference gene primer amplification, nucleated cell counts were estimated. Assay: immunoSEQ multiplex PCR; the TCRdb copy retains only in-frame clones and omits some. The V and J calls and clone size were taken over from that table, and D and trimming were inferred from the DNA. Of nearly 300,000 clones listed, approximately 89% are singletons. The age range of participants was about 18 to 90 years, with residence in around 22 US areas. Up to 2 weeks before entering the study, exposed participants had met a COVID-19 case. The clonotype originates from a woman aged 45-60 years who had been exposed to COVID-19. The sequencing sample was made of PBMCs or T cells enriched from blood (not recorded which).

The CDR3 sequence: CASSQDASTYEQYF. For the CDR3, the DNA is TGTGCCAGCAGCCAAGATGCCAGTACCTACGAGCAGTACTTC. This chain links TRBV3-1 (or the pseudogene TRBV3-2) with TRBJ2-7; D remains unclear. The V and J ends lost 0 bases and 2 bases respectively, with 8 bases between them. Germline V lookup: CDR1 LGHDT, CDR2 YNNKEL (reference sequence). The CDR3 contains 14 residues.